Below, 16 T cell receptor beta chains from the same sample are listed, as sequenced in a study of T-cell memory formation after mild COVID-19 (dated by TCRdb to about 2021). To prepare the library, 5' RACE was applied. The instrument given in TCRdb is Illumina NovaSeq 6000. The public reads were reanalyzed by TCRdb: fastp trimming at Q25, MiXCR alignment, in-frame beta chains only. Each CDR3 protein gets just one entry, which takes the most common genes and DNA from the rows behind it. The sample table contains some 68,000 distinct CDR3 sequences; only one count was recorded for 16% of them. Around 31% of the sample lies in the top ten. Sequencing used PBMCs or a T cell subset sorted from them (not recorded which). Receptors were obtained from an adult woman who had mild COVID-19 (a few samples of this study predate the infection). The sample titles of this study are shuffled in the database, so cell type and time point are left out; the donor was told from shared clones.

Comment on this clonotype: One end of the junction does not line up with germline, which may come from a read error. J is TRBJ2-3 and V is TRBV20-1; D remains unclear. The CDR3 extends over 12 amino acids. Germline CDR1 and CDR2: DFQATT and SNEGSKA (reference sequence). The CDR3 DNA reads as TGCAGTGGTAGATCACTACTAGATACGCAGTATTTT. It specifies CSGRSLLDTQYF.

This clonotype appeared a few times. The chain employs TRBV29-1 and TRBJ1-2, with TRBD1 matching over 8 bases. The CDR3 runs 13 residues. Germline CDR1 SQVTM, CDR2 ANQGSEA. Trimming removed 6 bases from V and 4 bases from J; junction bases left unmatched: 7. The CDR3 spells CSVLDRVAYGYTF. The CDR3 DNA sequence: TGCAGCGTCTTGGACAGGGTGGCCTATGGCTACACCTTC.

This clonotype was recorded many times. CDR3 sequence (DNA): TGCAGTGCTAGGAGGCCGGGAGAAAGGGAGACCCAGTACTTC. Translated, it gives CSARRPGERETQYF. The chain has TRBV20-1 and TRBJ2-5, with D possibly being TRBD2 (6 bases). Looked up from germline, CDR1 is DFQATT and CDR2 is SNEGSKA (reference sequence). Trimming pared 3 bases from V and 5 bases from J, leaving 16 bases between. CDR3 length: 14 amino acids.

This clonotype was recorded a few times. This sequence joins TRBV18 and TRBJ2-7; no clear D. V was shortened by 5 bases and J by 0 bases, with 5 bases between the two germline ends. The CDR3 length is 12 residues. CDR1 KGHSH and CDR2 LQKENI come from the germline V gene. CDR3 residues: CASSESSYEQYF. Written as DNA, the CDR3 is TGTGCCAGCTCAGAGAGCTCCTACGAGCAGTACTTC. Combining the CDR3 with reference TRBV18 and TRBJ2-7 gives the whole variable domain NAGVMQNPRHLVRRRGQEARLRCSPMKGHSHVYWYRQLPEEGLKFMVYLQKENIIDESGMPKERFSAEFPKEGPSILRIQQVVRGDSAAYFCASSESSYEQYFGPGTRLTVT.

This clonotype was recorded only once. V gene TRBV3-1 combines with J gene TRBJ1-2, with D hard to call. This CDR3 comprises 14 residues. V was cut by 0 bases and J by 2 bases, with 7 bases left in between. Germline CDR1 LGHDT, CDR2 YNNKEL (reference sequence). DNA of the CDR3: TGTGCCAGCAGCCAAGACTGGCGGAACTATGGCTACACCTTC. It yields the protein CASSQDWRNYGYTF.

This clonotype was observed a few times. The chain employs TRBV4-1 and TRBJ2-5; D is unclear. V lost 4 bases to trimming and J lost 1 base, with 10 bases between them. This CDR3 region has 14 residues. Germline V gene lookup returns CDR1 MGHRA and CDR2 YSYEKL. As DNA, the CDR3 is TGCGCCAGCAGCCCGAACTACTTCCAAGAGACCCAGTACTTC. This sequence encodes CASSPNYFQETQYF.

The chain recombines TRBV4-3 with TRBJ2-5, with 11 bases fitting TRBD2. The CDR3 extends over 16 amino acids. The germline gives CDR1 LGHNA, CDR2 YSLEER. J lost 5 bases, V lost 4 bases, and 9 bases had no gene match. The CDR3 DNA reads TGCGCCAGCAGCCCAAAAGGGGGACTAGCGGTGGAGACCCAGTACTTC. As protein: CASSPKGGLAVETQYF.

This rearrangement joins TRBV7-9 to TRBJ1-2; D not resolved. Trimming pared 8 bases from V and 7 bases from J, leaving 17 bases between. The germline gives CDR1 SEHNR, CDR2 FQNEAQ (reference sequence). CDR3 length: 13 residues. Here the CDR3 reads CASGPSTGVGYTF. The CDR3 coding sequence is TGTGCCAGCGGACCGTCCACCGGGGTTGGCTACACCTTC.

The V gene is TRBV12-3 or TRBV12-4, the J gene TRBJ2-7; 8 positions match TRBD2. V lost 6 bases and J lost 1; bases outside the gene matches: 8. CDR3 size: 15 residues. Written as DNA, the CDR3 is TGTGCCAGCAGGCCCGCGGGGGGACTGTCCTACGAGCAGTACTTC. Translating it yields CASRPAGGLSYEQYF.

This clonotype was seen a few times. The CDR3 nucleotides are TGCAGCGGTAGCGGGAGTACAGAGACCCAGTACTTC. Amino acids: CSGSGSTETQYF. The chain has TRBV29-1 and TRBJ2-5, with 9 bases identical to TRBD2. The trim removed 7 bases at V and 4 bases at J, leaving 4 bases unmatched. The germline V gene has CDR1 SQVTM and CDR2 ANQGSEA. The CDR3 runs 12 residues.

This clonotype was found a few times. The rearrangement joins TRBV7-9 to TRBJ2-3, with a possible D match to TRBD2 (6 bases). V shed 5 bases and J shed 0 bases, with 9 bases lying between them. The CDR3 contains 14 residues. Germline loops: CDR1 SEHNR, CDR2 FQNEAQ (reference sequence). The CDR3 region has the DNA TGTGCCAGCAGCCGCGGGGAGAGCACAGATACGCAGTATTTT. Protein: CASSRGESTDTQYF.

The sample holds many counts of this clonotype. J is TRBJ2-3 and V is TRBV2; tentative D call: TRBD2 (6 bases). V lost 7 bases to trimming and J lost 4 bases, with 24 bases between them. In germline, CDR1 is SNHLY, CDR2 FYNNEI. This CDR3 region has 17 residues. The CDR3, as DNA: TGTGCCAGCACCGAAGGGTATGGCTCGGGGGAGCCAGATACGCAGTATTTT. Translation gives CASTEGYGSGEPDTQYF. The whole variable domain, remainder taken from reference TRBV2 and TRBJ2-3, is EPEVTQTPSHQVTQMGQEVILRCVPISNHLYFYWYRQILGQKVEFLVSFYNNEISEKSEIFDDQFSVERPDGSNFTLKIRSTKLEDSAMYFCASTEGYGSGEPDTQYFGPGTRLTVL.

J is TRBJ2-3 and V is TRBV7-9, with 12 bases identical to TRBD2. The CDR3 covers 15 residues. J gave up 3 bases and V 3 bases, and 1 base lay outside the gene matches. Germline V gives CDR1 SEHNR, CDR2 FQNEAQ (reference sequence). CDR3 in amino acids: CASSFGTSGTDTQYF. In nucleotides, the CDR3 is TGTGCCAGCAGCTTCGGGACTAGCGGGACAGATACGCAGTATTTT.

The genes are TRBV7-2 and TRBJ2-1; TRBD2 aligns across 7 bases. This CDR3 spans 14 amino acids. CDR1 is SGHTA and CDR2 is FQGNSA in the germline V gene. The V and J ends lost 2 bases and 4 bases, in that order; junction bases with no gene match: 2. Here the CDR3 reads CASSLTGGYNEQFF. The CDR3 DNA sequence: TGTGCCAGCAGCTTAACGGGAGGATACAATGAGCAGTTCTTC.

The CDR3 is CASSPPGYGTDTQYF. The CDR3, as DNA: TGTGCCAGCAGCCCACCGGGCTATGGCACAGATACGCAGTATTTT. J is TRBJ2-3 and V is TRBV11-2, with D unclear. Trimming removed 5 bases at V and 1 base at J, with 13 bases between. The CDR3 runs to 15 residues. The germline gives CDR1 SGHAT, CDR2 FQNNGV.

In its sample, this clonotype was seen a few times. The genes are TRBV15 and TRBJ2-2; D is possibly TRBD1 (5 bases). The CDR3 is 14 amino acids. Germline values: CDR1 LNHNV, CDR2 YYDKDF (reference sequence). Trimming stripped 8 bases from V and 1 base from J, with 11 bases between. Here the CDR3 reads CATQLGLNTGELFF. CDR3 DNA: TGTGCCACCCAGCTGGGGCTGAACACCGGGGAGCTGTTTTTT.